Sequencing of this TCR beta chain was carried out in a study of blood T cell repertoires in COVID-19. Study in general: The United States, Italy and Spain were the sources of the acute and convalescent COVID-19 samples. From T cells, B-cell-depleted T cells, or PBMCs came the material, which was cDNA or gDNA.

Original processing notes: Researchers report that nucleated cell counts were estimated from reference gene primer amplification. The repertoire was sequenced with immunoSEQ multiplex PCR; TCRdb's copy has only in-frame clones and lacks some. The V and J calls and clone size are taken from that table; D and trimming were inferred from the DNA. The top ten hold more than 15% of the sample, which has 55,000 to 75,000 clones, less than 85% seen once. The V gene's germline CDR1 is MNHEY and CDR2 SVGEGT. With 2 bases clipped from V and 4 bases from J, the junction kept 10 bases outside the gene matches. This CDR3 comprises 16 residues.

The origin of this receptor is a man older than 75 with active COVID-19. The specimen sequenced was peripheral blood. V is TRBV6-2 or TRBV6-3 and J is TRBJ2-5, with 7 bases identical to TRBD1. The CDR3: CASSYPGRGLVETQYF. CDR3 nucleotide sequence: TGTGCCAGCAGTTACCCCGGCAGGGGGTTAGTAGAGACCCAGTACTTC.